A single sample is the source of the 30 T cell receptor beta chains below, sequenced in a study of T cell repertoires in cytomegalovirus infection. TCRdb re-analysed the reads in MiXCR, keeping a single row per CDR3 protein. The table shows just under 550,000 distinct CDR3 sequences, with 26% occurring only once. The sequenced sample consisted of PBMCs. The receptors were sampled from a human donor in good health (CMV status not recorded). Some clones in this sample may be carry-over from other donors' samples.

This sequence joins TRBV20-1 and TRBJ2-1; D remains unclear. V lost 4 bases and J 4 bases, leaving 2 bases between the germline ends. There are 10 residues in the CDR3. CDR1 is DFQATT and CDR2 is SNEGSKA in the germline V gene (reference sequence). In DNA form, the CDR3 reads TGCAGTGCTACTTACAATGAGCAGTTCTTC. Protein sequence: CSATYNEQFF.

CDR3 DNA: TGTGCCAGCAGCCTCATACAGGGGACTAATGAAAAACTGTTTTTT. This gives the protein CASSLIQGTNEKLFF. The V call is TRBV7-4, the J call TRBJ1-4; 7 positions match TRBD1. The junction had 5 bases not matched to a gene; V was cut back by 5 bases and J by 2 bases. Germline V gives CDR1 SGHVT, CDR2 SQSDAQ. CDR3 length: 15 residues.

The chain recombines TRBV19 with TRBJ1-1; a possible D gene is TRBD1 (6 bases). With 3 bases removed from V and 5 bases from J, the gap between germline ends came to 13 bases. The V gene's germline CDR1 is LNHDA and CDR2 SQIVND (reference sequence). The CDR3 length is 14 residues. Here the CDR3 reads CASSIVRGTTEAFF. CDR3 bases: TGTGCCAGTAGTATCGTTCGGGGGACAACTGAAGCTTTCTTT. The full variable domain, its missing parts supplied by reference TRBV19 and TRBJ1-1, is DGGITQSPKYLFRKEGQNVTLSCEQNLNHDAMYWYRQDPGQGLRLIYYSQIVNDFQKGDIAEGYSVSREKKESFPLTVTSAQKNPTAFYLCASSIVRGTTEAFFGQGTRLTVV.

The chain joins TRBV5-6 to TRBJ2-3, with D possibly TRBD2 on 5 matching bases. The CDR3 spans 12 residues. Looked up from germline, CDR1 is SGHDT and CDR2 is YYEEEE. V was shortened by 4 bases and J by 4 bases, with 7 bases between the two germline ends. The DNA of the CDR3 is TGTGCCAGCAGCCCAGCGGCAGATACGCAGTATTTT. Translated, it gives CASSPAADTQYF. Drawing the rest from reference TRBV5-6 and TRBJ2-3, the complete variable domain is DAGVTQSPTHLIKTRGQQVTLRCSPKSGHDTVSWYQQALGQGPQFIFQYYEEEERQRGNFPDRFSGHQFPNYSSELNVNALLLGDSALYLCASSPAADTQYFGPGTRLTVL.

This clonotype was observed a handful of times. This rearrangement joins TRBV7-6 to TRBJ2-4; possible D gene TRBD1, 6 bases. Trimming stripped 3 bases from V and 3 bases from J, with 12 bases between. The germline gives CDR1 SGHVS, CDR2 FNYEAQ. This CDR3 has 15 residues. The CDR3 spells CASSFDRMDKNIQYF. CDR3 sequence (DNA): TGTGCCAGCAGCTTCGACAGGATGGACAAAAACATTCAGTACTTC.

This clonotype has at least ten counts. The chain carries TRBV11-3 and TRBJ1-3; D may be TRBD1 (5 bases). CDR3 length equals 18 residues. Per germline, CDR1 SGHNT and CDR2 YENEEA. V lost 6 bases and J lost 0, with 21 bases in between. CDR3 protein: CASSIERDGPFSGNTIYF. CDR3 bases: TGTGCCAGCAGTATAGAACGGGACGGCCCATTCTCTGGAAACACCATATATTTT.

This clonotype has only one observation. The J gene is TRBJ2-2, the V gene TRBV30; the match to TRBD2 covers 9 bases. Trimming took 4 bases from V and 6 from J; bases not matched to a gene: 12. Germline CDR1 is GTSNPN and CDR2 is SVGIG (reference sequence). The CDR3 spans 16 residues. CDR3 DNA: TGTGCCTGGACCCCCTGCCGCGGGGGGGTGGCCGGGGAGCTGTTTTTT. Amino acid sequence: CAWTPCRGGVAGELFF. Using reference TRBV30 and TRBJ2-2 for the parts outside the CDR3, the full variable domain is SQTIHQWPATLVQPVGSPLSLECTVEGTSNPNLYWYRQAAGRGLQLLFYSVGIGQISSEVPQNLSASRPQDRQFILSSKKLLLSDSGFYLCAWTPCRGGVAGELFFGEGSRLTVL.

This chain uses TRBV6-2 or TRBV6-3 with TRBJ2-1; tentative D call: TRBD1 (5 bases). CDR3 size: 14 residues. Germline-derived CDR1 and CDR2 are MNHEY and SVGEGT. Trimming stripped 3 bases from V and 10 bases from J, with 16 bases between. CDR3 sequence: CASSYPGSKWEQFF. The CDR3 DNA reads as TGTGCCAGCAGTTATCCAGGGTCGAAGTGGGAGCAGTTCTTC.

This clonotype was recorded many times. The chain employs TRBV7-9 and TRBJ1-1; TRBD1 might be the D (5 bases). V was shortened by 1 base and J by 10 bases, with 13 bases between the two germline ends. The CDR3 runs to 13 residues. Germline values: CDR1 SEHNR, CDR2 FQNEAQ (reference sequence). CDR3 sequence reads: CASSLGDSGGAFF. The CDR3 DNA sequence: TGTGCCAGCAGCTTAGGGGACTCCGGGGGAGCTTTCTTT.

The chain links TRBV20-1 to TRBJ2-1, with 9 nucleotides matching TRBD1. Germline assignment: CDR1 DFQATT and CDR2 SNEGSKA (reference sequence). This CDR3 contains 14 residues. After removal of 3 bases from V and 6 bases from J, the junction contained 6 bases not matched to a gene. The CDR3 DNA reads TGCAGTGCTAGGAAGGGACAGGGCCTCAATGAGCAGTTCTTC. Its translation: CSARKGQGLNEQFF.

The DNA for the CDR3 is TGTGCCAGCAGTTACTACTCCACAAGGGGTTACCACACTGAAGCTTTCTTT. This codes for CASSYYSTRGYHTEAFF. The genes are TRBV6-8 and TRBJ1-1, with D possibly matching TRBD1 (5 bases). Germline V gene lookup returns CDR1 MNHGY and CDR2 SAAAGT. The CDR3 runs to 17 residues. The V gene lost 1 base and the J gene lost 3 bases, with 18 bases spanning the gap.

The chain is built from TRBV19 and TRBJ2-7; D ambiguous. Germline V gene lookup returns CDR1 LNHDA and CDR2 SQIVND (reference sequence). Trimming removed 6 bases at V and 1 base at J, with 10 bases between. The CDR3 runs 13 residues. The chain's CDR3 is CASRQGPSYEQYV. CDR3 DNA sequence: TGTGCCAGTAGGCAAGGACCTTCCTACGAGCAGTACGTC.

This clonotype appeared many times. CDR3 DNA sequence: TGTGCCAGCAGCCCGAGACGGCGGACTAATGAAAAACTGTTTTTT. Protein: CASSPRRRTNEKLFF. The chain couples TRBV7-2 to TRBJ1-4; the D is unclear. Germline loops: CDR1 SGHTA, CDR2 FQGNSA. The CDR3 consists of 15 residues. V was cut by 5 bases and J by 2 bases, with 12 bases left in between.

Ten or more counts support this clonotype. CDR3 in DNA: TGTGCCAGCAGCTTAGAGGGGGTCGTAGTTGCGGGCGCGAACACCGGGGAGCTGTTTTTT. Protein product: CASSLEGVVVAGANTGELFF. V usage is TRBV7-2 and J usage is TRBJ2-2; the D gene is possibly TRBD1 (6 bases). The CDR3 is 20 residues long. Trimming left V 1 base short and J 0 bases short, with 21 bases between. CDR1 and CDR2 from the germline V gene are SGHTA and FQGNSA.

This chain links TRBV7-2 with TRBJ1-5; possible D gene TRBD1, 5 bases. The germline V and J ends were trimmed by 5 bases and 5 bases, with 10 bases remaining between them. The CDR3 is 13 amino acids. Germline assignment: CDR1 SGHTA and CDR2 FQGNSA. The CDR3 region is CASSPTTDQPQHF. For the CDR3, the DNA is TGTGCCAGCAGCCCGACGACAGATCAGCCCCAGCATTTT.

This clonotype has just a few counts. The rearrangement uses TRBV7-6 and TRBJ1-1; a weak D match, TRBD1 (5 bases). The CDR3 has 17 amino acids. Germline V gives CDR1 SGHVS, CDR2 FNYEAQ. Trimming shortened V by 1 base and J by 4 bases, and 19 bases separated the two germline ends. CDR3 in DNA: TGTGCCAGCAGCTTAGGGTCGGGTGATGTTGGGGGCACTGAAGCTTTCTTT. This sequence encodes CASSLGSGDVGGTEAFF.

The CDR3, as DNA: TGTGCCAGCAGCTTAGATATCTCCTACGAGCAGTACGTC. As protein: CASSLDISYEQYV. The chain carries TRBV11-2 and TRBJ2-7; D call uncertain. The CDR3 has 13 residues. Trimming pared 0 bases from V and 0 bases from J, leaving 3 bases between. Germline CDR1 reads SGHAT; CDR2 reads FQNNGV.

This clonotype occurred a few times. The gene calls are TRBV7-2 and TRBJ1-3, with D perhaps TRBD1 (5 bases). Germline CDR1 is SGHTA and CDR2 is FQGNSA. With 3 bases removed from V and 4 bases from J, the gap between germline ends came to 13 bases. This CDR3 spans 15 amino acids. This CDR3 reads CASSFSGDAGNTIYF. The CDR3 DNA reads as TGTGCCAGCAGCTTTTCGGGGGATGCCGGAAACACCATATATTTT.

The chain is built from TRBV5-8 and TRBJ2-1, with a possible D match to TRBD2 (6 bases). Trimming took 1 base from V and 0 from J, leaving 11 bases between them. The CDR3 totals 16 residues. Germline loops: CDR1 SGHTS, CDR2 YDEGEE. CDR3 sequence: CASSLWERASYNEQFF. The CDR3, as DNA: TGTGCCAGCAGCTTGTGGGAGCGGGCCTCCTACAATGAGCAGTTCTTC. Filled out from reference TRBV5-8 and TRBJ2-1, the complete variable domain reads EAGVTQSPTHLIKTRGQQATLRCSPISGHTSVYWYQQALGLGLQFLLWYDEGEERNRGNFPPRFSGRQFPNYSSELNVNALELEDSALYLCASSLWERASYNEQFFGPGTRLTVL.

The J gene is TRBJ1-1, the V gene TRBV6-6, with 8 nucleotides matching TRBD1. Trimming removed 9 bases from V and 11 bases from J; junction bases left unmatched: 5. The CDR3 runs to 10 residues. Germline V gene data show CDR1 as MNHNY and CDR2 as SVGAGI (reference sequence). This chain's CDR3 is CASQGARAFF. For the CDR3, the DNA is TGTGCCAGTCAGGGGGCGCGCGCTTTCTTT.

The chain couples TRBV28 to TRBJ2-3; the D is unclear. Trimming removed 3 bases from V and 4 bases from J, with 11 bases in between. The CDR3 covers 14 residues. Germline assignment: CDR1 MDHEN and CDR2 SYDVKM. The CDR3 nucleotides read TGTGCCAGCAGTTTGGACGCTCGCTCAGATACGCAGTATTTT. Translation: CASSLDARSDTQYF.

The V and J genes are TRBV29-1 and TRBJ2-3, with D perhaps matching TRBD2 (5 bases). From germline, CDR1 is SQVTM and CDR2 ANQGSEA. Deletions cut 7 bases from V and 5 bases from J, with 22 bases between. CDR3 length: 15 amino acids. CDR3 DNA: TGCAGCGGGAAACGGCGGCTAGCCGTTGGAGATACGCAGTATTTT. Residues: CSGKRRLAVGDTQYF.

The V and J genes are TRBV6-2 or TRBV6-3 and TRBJ1-5; TRBD1 matches 9 bases. The trim removed 6 bases at V and 6 bases at J, leaving 6 bases unmatched. This CDR3 has 14 residues. CDR1 and CDR2 from the germline V gene are MNHEY and SVGEGT. This CDR3 reads CASRGQGHAQPQHF. CDR3 nucleotide sequence: TGTGCCAGCAGGGGACAGGGACATGCTCAGCCCCAGCATTTT.

The chain is built from TRBV25-1 and TRBJ2-2; possibly TRBD2 for D (6 bases). Germline values: CDR1 MGHDK, CDR2 SYGVNS. CDR3 length: 17 residues. The ends were cut back, 1 base at V and 1 base at J, with 13 bases in the middle. The CDR3 bases are TGTGCCAGCAGTGAATTGTTCCGGAGGGGGAACACCGGGGAGCTGTTTTTT. It specifies CASSELFRRGNTGELFF. Filled out from reference TRBV25-1 and TRBJ2-2, the complete variable domain reads EADIYQTPRYLVIGTGKKITLECSQTMGHDKMYWYQQDPGMELHLIHYSYGVNSTEKGDLSSESTVSRIRTEHFPLTLESARPSHTSQYLCASSELFRRGNTGELFFGEGSRLTVL.

The sample holds a few counts of this clonotype. The V call is TRBV29-1, the J call TRBJ2-1; D perhaps matches TRBD2 (6 bases). CDR1 SQVTM and CDR2 ANQGSEA come from the germline V gene. CDR3 length equals 16 residues. V was shortened by 0 bases and J by 6 bases, with 18 bases between the two germline ends. The CDR3 protein is CSVEDFAGIEGNEQFF. DNA of the CDR3: TGCAGCGTTGAAGATTTTGCGGGAATAGAGGGCAATGAGCAGTTCTTC.

This clonotype was observed at least ten times. The rearrangement links TRBV7-2 to TRBJ2-3, with 12 bases aligning to TRBD2. Per germline, CDR1 SGHTA and CDR2 FQGNSA. The CDR3 is made up of 15 amino acids. J was trimmed by 7 bases and V by 5 bases; bases with no gene match: 7. The CDR3 DNA sequence: TGTGCCAGCAGCGGCGGGACTAGCGGGTGGAATACGCAGTATTTT. Amino acids: CASSGGTSGWNTQYF. The complete variable domain, with remaining parts taken from reference TRBV7-2 and TRBJ2-3, reads GAGVSQSPSNKVTEKGKDVELRCDPISGHTALYWYRQSLGQGLEFLIYFQGNSAPDKSGLPSDRFSAERTGGSVSTLTIQRTQQEDSAVYLCASSGGTSGWNTQYFGPGTRLTVL.

The rearrangement links TRBV7-3 to TRBJ2-3, with TRBD2 identical over 7 bases. Germline V gene sequence: CDR1 SGHTA, CDR2 FQGTGA. The junction had 3 bases not matched to a gene; V was cut back by 3 bases and J by 6 bases. This CDR3 comprises 13 residues. This CDR3 reads CASSFLGGDTQYF. DNA for the CDR3: TGTGCCAGCAGCTTTCTGGGGGGGGATACGCAGTATTTT.

The gene calls are TRBV7-9 and TRBJ2-4; 9 bases are a match to TRBD1. CDR1 and CDR2 (germline): SEHNR, FQNEAQ (reference sequence). The V segment lost 5 bases and the J segment 2 bases; nucleotides outside the gene matches: 4. The CDR3 is 15 residues long. The CDR3 loop reads CASSPGQGTKNIQYF. CDR3 in DNA: TGTGCCAGCAGCCCAGGACAGGGGACCAAAAACATTCAGTACTTC. Variable domain in full (rest from reference TRBV7-9 and TRBJ2-4): DTGVSQNPRHKITKRGQNVTFRCDPISEHNRLYWYRQTLGQGPEFLTYFQNEAQLEKSRLLSDRFSAERPKGSFSTLEIQRTEQGDSAMYLCASSPGQGTKNIQYFGAGTRLSVL.

This clonotype was recorded a few times. The genes are TRBV12-3 or TRBV12-4 and TRBJ2-1, with D tentatively TRBD1 or TRBD2 (5 bases each). This CDR3 has 14 amino acids. Trimming stripped 5 bases from V and 2 bases from J, with 10 bases between. CDR3 in DNA: TGTGCCAGCAGTGGGGACCCTCCCTACAATGAGCAGTTCTTC. Amino acid sequence: CASSGDPPYNEQFF.

The chain couples TRBV28 to TRBJ2-1; 13 bases fit TRBD2. J gave up 9 bases and V 5 bases, and 10 bases lay outside the gene matches. The germline CDR1 and CDR2 sequences are MDHEN and SYDVKM. The CDR3 sequence is 16 residues long. The CDR3 coding sequence is TGTGCCAGCAGTGAGCCGGGACTAGCGGGACTTTCTGAGCAGTTCTTC. Translation gives CASSEPGLAGLSEQFF.